These 12 T cell receptor beta chains share one sample of origin, sequenced in a study of CD8 T cells in ankylosing spondylitis. MiXCR, applied by TCRdb to the 5' RACE reads, yields one record per CDR3 protein. Among under 250,000 distinct CDR3 sequences listed, roughly 25% were seen once. Input material: blood, either unsorted or a sorted T cell fraction (not recorded which). These receptors were collected from a male donor with ankylosing spondylitis or in good health (not recorded which).

This clonotype was seen ten or more times. This chain uses TRBV4-1 with TRBJ1-2; D remains unclear. V was clipped by 1 base and J by 0 bases, with 6 bases between them. The CDR3 covers 14 residues. The germline V gene encodes CDR1 MGHRA and CDR2 YSYEKL. The CDR3 coding sequence is TGCGCCAGCAGCCAAGGGGTCGCTAACTATGGCTACACCTTC. Its translation is CASSQGVANYGYTF.

This clonotype has ten or more counts. The chain recombines TRBV27 with TRBJ1-2; 7 bases align to TRBD1. The CDR3 is 14 amino acids. Looked up from germline, CDR1 is MNHEY and CDR2 is SMNVEV (reference sequence). Unmatched junction bases numbered 7, after V lost 5 bases and J lost 4 bases. The CDR3 sequence: CASSPRQGVYGYTF. CDR3 coding DNA: TGTGCCAGCAGTCCCCGACAGGGTGTCTATGGCTACACCTTC.

The chain joins TRBV19 to TRBJ2-5; D is unclear. This CDR3 is 15 amino acids long. Trimming removed 3 bases at V and 5 bases at J, with 16 bases between. Germline assignment: CDR1 LNHDA and CDR2 SQIVND (reference sequence). DNA for the CDR3: TGTGCCAGTAGTATCTTCTTGGCTAGTCTGGAGACCCAGTACTTC. It yields the protein CASSIFLASLETQYF.

The sample holds a few counts of this clonotype. The chain is built from TRBV20-1 and TRBJ2-1; TRBD1 or TRBD2 may be the D gene (5 bases each). Trimming pared 3 bases from V and 0 bases from J, leaving 15 bases between. This CDR3 is 16 amino acids long. Germline V CDR1 and CDR2: DFQATT, SNEGSKA (reference sequence). DNA of the CDR3: TGCAGTGCTAGTCCATCCTCGGGGACCTCCTACAATGAGCAGTTCTTC. Amino acids: CSASPSSGTSYNEQFF.

This clonotype was picked up many times. The rearrangement joins TRBV20-1 to TRBJ1-6; no definite D call. Germline lookup yields CDR1 DFQATT and CDR2 SNEGSKA (reference sequence). V was clipped by 1 base and J by 9 bases, with 10 bases between them. The CDR3 spans 13 residues. In nucleotides, the CDR3 is TGCAGTGCTAGAGTTGACCGGGTTTCACCCCTCCACTTT. This encodes CSARVDRVSPLHF.

Remarks on this clonotype: This may stem from a read error, because a much larger clone lies one nucleotide away. The chain recombines TRBV3-1 with TRBJ1-1; D not resolved. This CDR3 has 14 residues. Germline loops: CDR1 LGHDT, CDR2 YNNKEL (reference sequence). CDR3 sequence reads: CASSQLQGNIEAFF. For the CDR3, the DNA is TGTGCCAGCAGCCAGCTGCAAGGGAACATTGAAGCTTTCTTT. Looking up the rest from reference TRBV3-1 and TRBJ1-1 gives the full variable domain: DTAVSQTPKYLVTQMGNDKSIKCEQNLGHDTMYWYKQDSKKFLKIMFSYNNKELIINETVPNRFSPKSPDKAHLNLHINSLELGDSAVYFCASSQLQGNIEAFFGQGTRLTVV.

The rearrangement joins TRBV9 to TRBJ2-7; 9 bases align to TRBD1. V gave up 4 bases and J gave up 4 bases; unmatched junction bases: 9. The CDR3 totals 15 residues. Germline CDR1 is SGDLS and CDR2 is YYNGEE. The CDR3 DNA is TGTGCCAGCAGCCCACAAACAGGGGGCGCTTACGAGCAGTACTTC. Protein sequence: CASSPQTGGAYEQYF.

This clonotype was found a few times. CDR3 bases: TGTGCCAGCAGCTTGGCTGGGAACGAGTACGAGCAGTACTTC. As protein: CASSLAGNEYEQYF. The chain employs TRBV5-5 and TRBJ2-7; unclear D gene. The V and J ends lost 0 bases and 4 bases respectively, with 11 bases between them. Germline V gene sequence: CDR1 SGHKS, CDR2 YYEKEE (reference sequence). The CDR3 extends over 14 amino acids.

V usage is TRBV4-3 and J usage is TRBJ2-7; 13 bases map to TRBD2. V gave up 6 bases and J gave up 3 bases; unmatched junction bases: 8. Germline V gene data show CDR1 as LGHNA and CDR2 as YSLEER. This CDR3 comprises 16 residues. CDR3 sequence reads: CASSPTTSGRIYEQYF. The DNA for the CDR3 is TGCGCCAGCAGTCCTACGACTAGCGGGAGGATCTACGAGCAGTACTTC.

The genes are TRBV20-1 and TRBJ1-5; no clear D. Per germline, CDR1 DFQATT and CDR2 SNEGSKA (reference sequence). The V gene lost 0 bases and the J gene lost 0 bases, with 9 bases spanning the gap. CDR3 length: 15 amino acids. The CDR3 DNA reads TGCAGTGCTAGAGATTCCGGGGTTAGCAATCAGCCCCAGCATTTT. Translated: CSARDSGVSNQPQHF.

This chain uses TRBV5-1 with TRBJ2-7, with D unclear. The germline V and J ends were trimmed by 0 bases and 5 bases, with 15 bases remaining between them. Germline CDR1 and CDR2: SGHRS and YFSETQ. The CDR3 runs 15 residues. The CDR3 spells CASSLAALLEDEQYF. The CDR3 DNA is TGCGCCAGCAGCTTGGCCGCACTCCTCGAGGACGAGCAGTACTTC. The whole variable domain, remainder taken from reference TRBV5-1 and TRBJ2-7, is KAGVTQTPRYLIKTRGQQVTLSCSPISGHRSVSWYQQTPGQGLQFLFEYFSETQRNKGNFPGRFSGRQFSNSRSEMNVSTLELGDSALYLCASSLAALLEDEQYFGPGTRLTVT.

This clonotype was picked up a small number of times. This sequence joins TRBV12-3 or TRBV12-4 and TRBJ2-7; tentative D call: TRBD1 (7 bases). Trimming shortened V by 5 bases and J by 5 bases, and 16 bases separated the two germline ends. The CDR3 has 14 residues. This CDR3 is CASSRRGEFHEQYF. CDR3 DNA sequence: TGTGCCAGCAGTCGCAGGGGGGAGTTCCACGAGCAGTACTTC.